This T cell receptor beta chain was documented in a study of blood T cell repertoires in COVID-19. As originally analysed: Researchers report that nucleated cell counts were estimated from reference gene primer amplification. Produced via immunoSEQ multiplex PCR; TCRdb's table is partial and in-frame only. The DNA gave D and trimming, while V, J and clone size come from that table. The sample contains 120,000 or so clones, around 83% of which appear only once. The CDR3 totals 16 residues. The V gene's germline CDR1 is LGHDT and CDR2 YNNKEL (reference sequence). J lost 1 base, V lost 4 bases, and 9 bases had no gene match.

This TCR was sampled from a woman in her twenties or thirties who had recovered from COVID-19. The sample consisted of PBMCs or T cells enriched from blood (not recorded which). The chain is built from TRBV3-1 (or the pseudogene TRBV3-2) and TRBJ1-1, with 7 positions matching TRBD1. The CDR3 here is CASSRRTGLENTEAFF. The CDR3 nucleotides read TGTGCCAGCAGCCGGCGGACAGGCTTGGAGAACACTGAAGCTTTCTTT.